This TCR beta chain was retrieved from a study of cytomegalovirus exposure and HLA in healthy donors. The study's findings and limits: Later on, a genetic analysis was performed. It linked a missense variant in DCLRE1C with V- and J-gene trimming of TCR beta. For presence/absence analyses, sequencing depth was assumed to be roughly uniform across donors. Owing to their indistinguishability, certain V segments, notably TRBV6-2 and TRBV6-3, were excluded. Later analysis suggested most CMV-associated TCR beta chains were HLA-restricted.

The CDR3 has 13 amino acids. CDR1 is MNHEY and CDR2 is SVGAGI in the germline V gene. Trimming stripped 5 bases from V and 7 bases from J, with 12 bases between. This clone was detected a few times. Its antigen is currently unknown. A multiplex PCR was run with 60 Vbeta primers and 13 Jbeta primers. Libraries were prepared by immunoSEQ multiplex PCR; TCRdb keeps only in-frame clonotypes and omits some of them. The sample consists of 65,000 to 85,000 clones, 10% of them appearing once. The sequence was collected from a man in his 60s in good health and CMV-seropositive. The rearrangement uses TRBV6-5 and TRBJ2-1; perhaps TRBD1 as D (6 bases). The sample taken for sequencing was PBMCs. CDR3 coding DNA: TGTGCCAGCAGTGTGGACAGACTTAATGAGCAGTTCTTC. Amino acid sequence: CASSVDRLNEQFF.